These 27 T cell receptor beta chains share one sample of origin, sequenced in a study of type 1 regulatory T cells. For these TCRs, the target antigens are not known. TCRdb independently ran MiXCR on the reads; one entry per CDR3 protein. The table records tens of thousands of distinct CDR3 sequences, roughly 50% of them present only once. Sequences were obtained from cultured non-Tr1 T cells, either the whole culture or a sorted T cell fraction (not recorded which). The receptors derive from a human donor in good health.

This chain links TRBV5-1 with TRBJ1-1; 10 bases match TRBD1. With 3 bases clipped from V and 4 bases from J, the junction kept 9 bases outside the gene matches. Germline V CDR1 and CDR2: SGHRS, YFSETQ. The CDR3 totals 16 residues. Written as DNA, the CDR3 is TGCGCCAGCAGCTCAGGGACAGGGGCAGTGGGCACTGAAGCTTTCTTT. It specifies CASSSGTGAVGTEAFF.

This clonotype was detected once. For the CDR3, the DNA is TGCAGTGCTAGAGATTTTAAAGGAAACACTGAAGCTTTCTTT. Amino acids: CSARDFKGNTEAFF. The rearrangement uses TRBV20-1 and TRBJ1-1; D not resolved. V was cut by 0 bases and J by 2 bases, with 10 bases left in between. Germline-derived CDR1 and CDR2 are DFQATT and SNEGSKA (reference sequence). This CDR3 is built from 14 residues.

The sample holds a few counts of this clonotype. The chain uses TRBV29-1 and TRBJ1-1; 7 nucleotides match TRBD1. With V trimmed by 7 bases and J by 2 bases, 4 bases remained unmatched. The germline gives CDR1 SQVTM, CDR2 ANQGSEA. CDR3 length: 12 amino acids. The CDR3 DNA sequence: TGCAGCGGGGGACAGAGAAACACTGAAGCTTTCTTT. Amino acids: CSGGQRNTEAFF.

The chain couples TRBV27 to TRBJ1-2; 9 bases match TRBD1. CDR3 length: 18 amino acids. Germline CDR1 is MNHEY and CDR2 is SMNVEV (reference sequence). V shed 5 bases and J 2 bases; nucleotides not matched to a gene: 15. CDR3 nucleotides: TGTGCCAGCAGTCCGGTTCCGGGACAGGGCCCTAAAAACTATGGCTACACCTTC. Protein: CASSPVPGQGPKNYGYTF.

This clonotype was counted only a few times. The chain has TRBV13 and TRBJ2-1, with 15 bases that match TRBD2. V dropped 5 bases and J dropped 12; count of bases not matched to a gene: 5. The CDR3 totals 14 residues. The germline gives CDR1 PRHDT, CDR2 FYEKMQ (reference sequence). The CDR3 spells CASSLTGLAGGQFF. In DNA form, the CDR3 reads TGTGCCAGCAGCCTGACGGGACTAGCGGGGGGGCAGTTCTTC.

This clonotype has more than one count but fewer than ten. This chain links TRBV27 with TRBJ2-7; 7 nucleotides agree with TRBD1. From germline, CDR1 is MNHEY and CDR2 SMNVEV (reference sequence). The CDR3 extends over 15 amino acids. The V and J ends lost 5 bases and 2 bases, in that order; junction bases with no gene match: 9. CDR3 DNA sequence: TGTGCCAGCAGTCTTAAAACAGGGGCCCCCTACGAGCAGTACTTC. It is translated as CASSLKTGAPYEQYF.

This clonotype was picked up a small number of times. The CDR3 DNA follows: TGTGCCAGCAGTGAAGTATTGGGTCAGCCCCAGCATTTT. Residues: CASSEVLGQPQHF. V and J are TRBV6-1 and TRBJ1-5; D not certain. Deletions cut 1 base from V and 6 bases from J, with 7 bases between. This CDR3 region has 13 residues. Germline CDR1 and CDR2: MNHNS and SASEGT.

A few counts support this clonotype. The chain uses TRBV2 and TRBJ2-5; a possible D gene is TRBD1 (5 bases). CDR1 is SNHLY, CDR2 FYNNEI, per germline. V was clipped by 4 bases and J by 5 bases, with 14 bases between them. The CDR3 is 14 residues long. The CDR3 DNA reads as TGTGCCAGCAGTGCGTCAGGGAAAGGGGAGACCCAGTACTTC. Amino acid sequence: CASSASGKGETQYF.

The genes are TRBV7-2 and TRBJ2-7, with TRBD1 identical over 9 bases. Germline V gives CDR1 SGHTA, CDR2 FQGNSA. The CDR3 extends over 15 amino acids. V lost 3 bases to trimming and J lost 0 bases; unmatched junction nucleotides: 3. DNA of the CDR3: TGTGCCAGCAGCTTGTGGACAGGGGCCTCCTACGAGCAGTACTTC. Its protein product is CASSLWTGASYEQYF.

The chain recombines TRBV6-1 with TRBJ2-1; TRBD2 matches at 10 bases. V shed 0 bases and J 1 base; nucleotides not matched to a gene: 3. Germline values: CDR1 MNHNS, CDR2 SASEGT. CDR3 length: 17 residues. CDR3 sequence: CASSEASGGASYNEQFF. The CDR3 nucleotides are TGTGCCAGCAGTGAAGCGAGCGGGGGGGCATCCTACAATGAGCAGTTCTTC.

V usage is TRBV3-1 and J usage is TRBJ1-2; 10 bases are a match to TRBD1. The germline V gene encodes CDR1 LGHDT and CDR2 YNNKEL (reference sequence). V lost 4 bases to trimming and J lost 8 bases; unmatched junction nucleotides: 7. This CDR3 region has 14 residues. The CDR3 DNA follows: TGTGCCAGCAGCCGGGGGACAGGGGAGTCCGGCTACACCTTC. Its translation is CASSRGTGESGYTF. Full variable domain (missing parts from reference TRBV3-1 and TRBJ1-2): DTAVSQTPKYLVTQMGNDKSIKCEQNLGHDTMYWYKQDSKKFLKIMFSYNNKELIINETVPNRFSPKSPDKAHLNLHINSLELGDSAVYFCASSRGTGESGYTFGSGTRLTVV.

As DNA, the CDR3 is TGCGCCAGCAGCTTGTCCAGGACCAGCACCGGGGAGCTGTTTTTT. It specifies CASSLSRTSTGELFF. The genes are TRBV5-1 and TRBJ2-2; D is uncertain. The CDR3 spans 15 residues. Trimming took 1 base from V and 4 from J, leaving 11 bases between them. Germline V gene lookup returns CDR1 SGHRS and CDR2 YFSETQ. Complete variable domain (other parts from reference TRBV5-1 and TRBJ2-2): KAGVTQTPRYLIKTRGQQVTLSCSPISGHRSVSWYQQTPGQGLQFLFEYFSETQRNKGNFPGRFSGRQFSNSRSEMNVSTLELGDSALYLCASSLSRTSTGELFFGEGSRLTVL.

V gene TRBV20-1 combines with J gene TRBJ1-5; D perhaps matches TRBD1 (5 bases). The CDR3 is 14 amino acids. From germline, CDR1 is DFQATT and CDR2 SNEGSKA (reference sequence). Trimming pared 6 bases from V and 3 bases from J, leaving 15 bases between. The CDR3 nucleotides are TGCAGTGCCCTATGGGGCGGGACCAATCAGCCCCAGCATTTT. Amino acid sequence: CSALWGGTNQPQHF.

This clonotype was seen just once. This rearrangement joins TRBV18 to TRBJ1-5, with 7 bases aligning to TRBD1. V dropped 6 bases and J dropped 7; count of bases not matched to a gene: 9. CDR1 and CDR2 from the germline V gene are KGHSH and LQKENI. CDR3 length: 14 residues. The CDR3 is CASSFSGGYQPQHF. In DNA form, the CDR3 reads TGTGCCAGCTCTTTCTCAGGGGGGTACCAGCCCCAGCATTTT.

The rearrangement uses TRBV6-2 or TRBV6-3 and TRBJ1-1; 7 nucleotides match TRBD1. V lost 2 bases to trimming and J lost 6 bases; unmatched junction nucleotides: 9. The germline V gene has CDR1 MNHEY and CDR2 SVGEGT. This CDR3 comprises 15 residues. The CDR3 protein is CASSYDNRGWAEAFF. The CDR3 region has the DNA TGTGCCAGCAGTTACGATAACAGGGGTTGGGCTGAAGCTTTCTTT.

The chain is built from TRBV7-6 and TRBJ1-3, with D possibly being TRBD1 (6 bases). Germline values: CDR1 SGHVS, CDR2 FNYEAQ. The CDR3 is made up of 15 amino acids. Trimming left V 5 bases short and J 2 bases short, with 13 bases between. The CDR3 here is CASSPEDRPGNTIYF. The DNA for the CDR3 is TGTGCCAGCAGCCCTGAGGACAGACCTGGAAACACCATATATTTT.

The CDR3 sequence: CASRRDENTEAFF. CDR3 nucleotide sequence: TGCGCCAGCAGACGGGACGAGAACACTGAAGCTTTCTTT. This sequence joins TRBV5-1 and TRBJ1-1; maybe TRBD1 (5 bases). The CDR3 spans 13 residues. Per the germline V gene, CDR1 is SGHRS and CDR2 is YFSETQ. The V end was cut by 5 bases, the J end by 1 base, with 9 bases between.

This CDR3 reads CASGLALNNQPQHF. DNA for the CDR3: TGTGCTAGTGGTTTGGCTCTGAACAATCAGCCCCAGCATTTT. This chain connects TRBV12-5 to TRBJ1-5; no clear D. The CDR3 runs 14 residues. Looked up from germline, CDR1 is LGHNT and CDR2 is FRNRAP. The V gene lost 1 base and the J gene lost 3 bases, with 7 bases spanning the gap. Variable domain in full (rest from reference TRBV12-5 and TRBJ1-5): DARVTQTPRHKVTEMGQEVTMRCQPILGHNTVFWYRQTMMQGLELLAYFRNRAPLDDSGMPKDRFSAEMPDATLATLKIQPSEPRDSAVYFCASGLALNNQPQHFGDGTRLSIL.

V usage is TRBV28 and J usage is TRBJ1-5; 10 positions match TRBD1. The CDR3 runs 15 residues. CDR1 is MDHEN, CDR2 SYDVKM, per germline. V lost 6 bases, J lost 2 bases, and 4 bases stayed unmatched. CDR3 bases: TGTGCCAGCAGGCCCGGGACAGGGGGCAATCAGCCCCAGCATTTT. This gives the protein CASRPGTGGNQPQHF.

A few counts support this clonotype. The chain uses TRBV7-2 and TRBJ1-5; D remains unclear. Germline values: CDR1 SGHTA, CDR2 FQGNSA. With 5 bases removed from V and 3 bases from J, the gap between germline ends came to 14 bases. The length of the CDR3 is 15 residues. The DNA of the CDR3 is TGTGCCAGCAGCCTAAGGGCGGGCAACAATCAGCCCCAGCATTTT. It codes for CASSLRAGNNQPQHF.

A few counts support this clonotype. The chain is built from TRBV2 and TRBJ2-1; D is perhaps TRBD1 (6 bases). CDR1 and CDR2 from the germline V gene are SNHLY and FYNNEI. This CDR3 has 12 amino acids. The germline V and J ends were trimmed by 8 bases and 9 bases, with 14 bases remaining between them. The CDR3 nucleotides are TGTGCCAGCGGGGGCCGACACGGTGAGCAGTTCTTC. Translated: CASGGRHGEQFF.

In this sample, this clonotype turned up a few times. The chain carries TRBV2 and TRBJ1-3; weak D call: TRBD1 (6 bases). CDR1 SNHLY and CDR2 FYNNEI come from the germline V gene. Between the trimmed V and J ends, which lost 7 bases and 4 bases, there was a span of 14 bases. This CDR3 has 14 residues. The CDR3 loop reads CASTYRVAGNTIYF. The CDR3 nucleotides are TGTGCCAGCACTTACAGGGTTGCAGGAAACACCATATATTTT.

There are a few counts of this clonotype. The J gene is TRBJ1-2, the V gene TRBV20-1; possibly TRBD1 for D (6 bases). The V end lost 0 bases, the J end lost 4 bases, and 18 bases lay between the germline ends. The V gene's germline CDR1 is DFQATT and CDR2 SNEGSKA (reference sequence). CDR3 size: 16 residues. CDR3 in DNA: TGCAGTGCTAGAGATCCCGGGGGGGCTCTAAGCTATGGCTACACCTTC. It specifies CSARDPGGALSYGYTF.

The CDR3 DNA follows: TGTGCCAGCAGTTTATCGGGGACAGGGAAGACCCAGTACTTC. This translates into CASSLSGTGKTQYF. This rearrangement joins TRBV12-3 or TRBV12-4 to TRBJ2-5, with TRBD1 identical over 9 bases. After removal of 2 bases from V and 6 bases from J, the junction contained 4 bases not matched to a gene. The CDR3 totals 14 residues.

This clonotype was seen a single time. J is TRBJ2-1 and V is TRBV4-1; TRBD1 matches at 7 bases. The V gene end was trimmed by 0 bases and the J gene end by 2 bases; junction bases not matched to a gene: 7. This CDR3 comprises 17 residues. The germline V gene encodes CDR1 MGHRA and CDR2 YSYEKL. CDR3 DNA: TGCGCCAGCAGCCAAGAACCGGGCCAGGGGGCCTACAATGAGCAGTTCTTC. Its protein is CASSQEPGQGAYNEQFF.

This clonotype showed up just a few times. This chain uses TRBV4-1 with TRBJ2-7; 10 nucleotides agree with TRBD2. This CDR3 is 14 amino acids long. Germline V gene data show CDR1 as MGHRA and CDR2 as YSYEKL. V gave up 4 bases and J gave up 3 bases; unmatched junction bases: 3. The CDR3 reads CASSLGLADYEQYF. The DNA of the CDR3 is TGCGCCAGCAGCCTTGGACTAGCGGACTACGAGCAGTACTTC.

This clonotype was detected a few times. The V and J genes are TRBV7-3 and TRBJ1-1, with 8 bases aligning to TRBD1. Germline V lookup: CDR1 SGHTA, CDR2 FQGTGA. The CDR3 loop spans 15 amino acids. The junction had 5 bases not matched to a gene; V was cut back by 1 base and J by 4 bases. The CDR3 nucleotides read TGTGCCAGCAGCTTAAGTCCAGGGGGCGCCACTGAAGCTTTCTTT. It specifies CASSLSPGGATEAFF.